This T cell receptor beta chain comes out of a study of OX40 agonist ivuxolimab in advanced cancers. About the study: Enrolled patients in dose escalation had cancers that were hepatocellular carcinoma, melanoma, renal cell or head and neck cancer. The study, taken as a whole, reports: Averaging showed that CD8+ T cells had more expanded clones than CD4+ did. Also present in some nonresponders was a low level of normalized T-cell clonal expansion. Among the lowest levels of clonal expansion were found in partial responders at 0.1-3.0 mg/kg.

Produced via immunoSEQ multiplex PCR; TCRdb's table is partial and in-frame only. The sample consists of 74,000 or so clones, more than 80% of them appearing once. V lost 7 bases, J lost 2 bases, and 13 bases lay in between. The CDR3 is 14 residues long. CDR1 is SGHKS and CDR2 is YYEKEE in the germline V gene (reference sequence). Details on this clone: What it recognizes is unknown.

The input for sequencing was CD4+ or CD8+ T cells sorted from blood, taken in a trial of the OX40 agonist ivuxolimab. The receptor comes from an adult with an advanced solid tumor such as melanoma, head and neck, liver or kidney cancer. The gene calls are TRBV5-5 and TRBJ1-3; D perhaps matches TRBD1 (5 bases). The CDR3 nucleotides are TGTGCCAGCCGGGTTTGGGGGGCTGGAAACACCATATATTTT. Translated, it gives CASRVWGAGNTIYF.